This T cell receptor beta chain was observed in a study of T cell responses to AZD1222 COVID-19 vaccine. As for this clone: Its antigen is still unknown.

Method: immunoSEQ multiplex PCR; TCRdb's copy keeps in-frame clones and lacks some. The sample shows 170,000 or so clones, about nine tenths of them seen only once. Whole-study findings and limits: Baseline seropositivity occurred in only a handful of AZD1222 recipients.

The length of the CDR3 is 13 residues. The germline V gene encodes CDR1 SGDLS and CDR2 YYNGEE. V was cut by 0 bases and J by 2 bases, with 3 bases left in between. The sequence derives from an adult in good health. The chain has TRBV9 and TRBJ2-1; D not certain. Here the sequenced sample was peripheral blood, taken on day 0 of AZD1222 vaccination. The CDR3 region is CASSVDPYNEQFF. The CDR3, as DNA: TGTGCCAGCAGCGTAGACCCCTACAATGAGCAGTTCTTC.